The 13 T cell receptor beta chains below were found in one sample sequenced in a study of somatic mutations in cytotoxic T cells in rheumatoid arthritis. The table came from immunoSEQ multiplex PCR; TCRdb's copy has only in-frame clones and leaves some out. The table has 35,000 to 45,000 clones, roughly four fifths seen once; the top ten hold about 3.2%. The material sequenced was CD8+ T cells sorted from blood. All receptors derive from a man aged 35 to 55 in good health.

The chain couples TRBV9 to TRBJ1-1, with D hard to call. V dropped 0 bases and J dropped 7 bases, with 10 bases sitting between them. Germline CDR1 is SGDLS and CDR2 is YYNGEE. The CDR3 has 13 amino acids. The CDR3 nucleotides are TGTGCCAGCAGCGTAGTGTCGGTGATTGAAGCTTTCTTT. Translation gives CASSVVSVIEAFF.

The chain has TRBV2 and TRBJ2-3, with 7 positions matching TRBD2. From germline, CDR1 is SNHLY and CDR2 FYNNEI. CDR3 length: 14 residues. V shed 7 bases, J shed 4 bases, and the junction held 8 bases outside the gene matches. In DNA form, the CDR3 reads TGTGCCAGCATGCCGGGACTACTCGCAGATACGCAGTATTTT. Translating gives CASMPGLLADTQYF.

This chain joins TRBV6-5 and TRBJ2-6, with D possibly being TRBD1 (6 bases). Trimming pared 6 bases from V and 4 bases from J, leaving 13 bases between. Germline V CDR1 and CDR2: MNHEY, SVGAGI. The CDR3 totals 15 residues. The CDR3 spells CASRNRDNGANVLTF. CDR3 nucleotides: TGTGCCAGCAGGAACAGGGATAACGGGGCCAACGTCCTGACTTTC.

As to this clone: The junction departs from germline at one end; a sequencing error may be responsible. This rearrangement joins TRBV13 to TRBJ2-7, with TRBD2 matching 10 bases. The CDR3 runs to 14 residues. Germline V lookup: CDR1 PRHDT, CDR2 FYEKMQ (reference sequence). CDR3 DNA: TGTGCCAGCAGCCTAGGACTAGCGGACTACGAGCAGTACTTC. This codes for CASSLGLADYEQYF.

This chain links TRBV18 with TRBJ2-1; D ambiguous. V gave up 3 bases and J gave up 8 bases, with 11 bases separating them. Germline CDR1 reads KGHSH; CDR2 reads LQKENI. There are 13 residues in the CDR3. For the CDR3, the DNA is TGTGCCAGCTCACCGTCAAACAGTGATGAGCAGTTCTTC. As protein: CASSPSNSDEQFF.

The chain has TRBV11-3 and TRBJ2-5, with TRBD2 matching 10 bases. CDR1 SGHNT and CDR2 YENEEA come from the germline V gene. V trimming: 5 bases; J trimming: 5 bases; junction bases outside the gene matches: 5. The CDR3 is 14 amino acids. This chain's CDR3 is CASSLAGVSETQYF. CDR3 bases: TGTGCCAGCAGCCTAGCGGGAGTCTCGGAGACCCAGTACTTC.

CDR3 sequence reads: CASSLPRAGMNTEAFF. DNA for the CDR3: TGTGCCAGCAGTCTCCCCAGGGCGGGTATGAACACTGAAGCTTTCTTT. The chain recombines TRBV6-6 with TRBJ1-1; D perhaps matches TRBD1 (5 bases). CDR3 length: 16 residues. Germline values: CDR1 MNHNY, CDR2 SVGAGI (reference sequence). The V end lost 5 bases, the J end lost 0 bases, and 16 bases lay between the germline ends.

The chain uses TRBV7-6 and TRBJ2-7; D gene uncertain. Germline CDR1 is SGHVS and CDR2 is FNYEAQ. The CDR3 sequence is 13 residues long. V lost 3 bases and J 3 bases, leaving 9 bases between the germline ends. The CDR3: CASSFGQLYEQYF. The CDR3, as DNA: TGTGCCAGCAGCTTTGGCCAGCTCTACGAGCAGTACTTC.

This chain uses TRBV29-1 with TRBJ2-7; a possible D gene is TRBD2 (7 bases). Germline CDR1 is SQVTM and CDR2 is ANQGSEA. The V and J ends lost 6 bases and 1 base respectively, with 10 bases between them. The CDR3 sequence is 12 residues long. In nucleotides, the CDR3 is TGCAGCGTGGGGGGGCGATCCTACGAGCAGTACTTC. Translating it yields CSVGGRSYEQYF.

The V call is TRBV7-9, the J call TRBJ1-1; D gene unclear. The CDR3 covers 15 residues. The V and J ends lost 5 bases and 5 bases respectively, with 18 bases between them. The germline gives CDR1 SEHNR, CDR2 FQNEAQ (reference sequence). The CDR3 here is CASSPPVRGRTEAFF. The CDR3 nucleotides read TGTGCCAGCAGCCCGCCCGTTCGGGGTAGAACTGAAGCTTTCTTT. Complete variable domain (other parts from reference TRBV7-9 and TRBJ1-1): DTGVSQNPRHKITKRGQNVTFRCDPISEHNRLYWYRQTLGQGPEFLTYFQNEAQLEKSRLLSDRFSAERPKGSFSTLEIQRTEQGDSAMYLCASSPPVRGRTEAFFGQGTRLTVV.

V gene TRBV19 combines with J gene TRBJ1-1; 10 positions match TRBD1. V gave up 7 bases and J gave up 0 bases; unmatched junction bases: 8. The CDR3 is made up of 16 amino acids. Per germline, CDR1 LNHDA and CDR2 SQIVND (reference sequence). This CDR3 is CASTEGTGVMNTEAFF. The CDR3 DNA is TGTGCCAGTACGGAGGGGACAGGGGTCATGAACACTGAAGCTTTCTTT.

This clone was recorded only once. The rearrangement joins TRBV28 to TRBJ2-1, with D perhaps assigned TRBD1 or TRBD2 (5 bases each). The germline gives CDR1 MDHEN, CDR2 SYDVKM. Trimming took off 5 bases at V and 6 bases at J, with 14 bases between the two ends. This CDR3 has 14 residues. CDR3 DNA: TGTGCCAGCAGTCAACTCGGGGCACTCAATGAGCAGTTCTTC. Translating gives CASSQLGALNEQFF. The variable domain in full, with the rest retrieved from reference TRBV28 and TRBJ2-1, is DVKVTQSSRYLVKRTGEKVFLECVQDMDHENMFWYRQDPGLGLRLIYFSYDVKMKEKGDIPEGYSVSREKKERFSLILESASTNQTSMYLCASSQLGALNEQFFGPGTRLTVL.

The genes are TRBV28 and TRBJ1-5; no firm D call. This CDR3 region has 13 residues. V lost 5 bases, J lost 6 bases, and 11 bases lay in between. CDR1 is MDHEN, CDR2 SYDVKM, per germline. The DNA of the CDR3 is TGTGCCAGCAGTCAACCTCCCCGTCAGCCCCAGCATTTT. It yields the protein CASSQPPRQPQHF.